The 27 T cell receptor beta chains presented below share a single source sample, sequenced in a study of T-cell memory formation after mild COVID-19. MiXCR, applied by TCRdb to the 5' RACE reads, yields one record per CDR3 protein. The sample carries 280,000 or so distinct CDR3 sequences, about a sixth recorded once. Sequencing used PBMCs or a T cell subset sorted from them (not recorded which). Source of these receptors: a man aged 18 to 30 who had mild COVID-19 (a few samples of this study predate the infection). Cell type and time point are not known.

This clonotype was observed at least ten times. The chain employs TRBV7-3 and TRBJ2-1; D uncertain. Germline CDR1 SGHTA, CDR2 FQGTGA. The CDR3 is made up of 14 amino acids. The V and J ends lost 4 bases and 2 bases respectively, with 9 bases between them. CDR3 region: CASSSGPTYNEQFF. The CDR3 DNA sequence: TGTGCCAGCAGCTCCGGACCGACCTACAATGAGCAGTTCTTC. The entire variable domain, with the rest obtained from reference TRBV7-3 and TRBJ2-1, is as follows: GAGVSQTPSNKVTEKGKYVELRCDPISGHTALYWYRQSLGQGPEFLIYFQGTGAADDSGLPNDRFFAVRPEGSVSTLKIQRTERGDSAVYLCASSSGPTYNEQFFGPGTRLTVL.

The table lists this clonotype with a count of one. The chain links TRBV15 to TRBJ2-7; D is perhaps TRBD1 (6 bases). Germline values: CDR1 LNHNV, CDR2 YYDKDF (reference sequence). This CDR3 is built from 13 residues. Trimming stripped 5 bases from V and 1 base from J, with 9 bases between. CDR3 loop: CATSPRGSYEQYF. CDR3 DNA: TGTGCCACCAGCCCAAGGGGGTCCTACGAGCAGTACTTC.

This clonotype was counted a few times. The V call is TRBV11-2, the J call TRBJ1-2; perhaps TRBD1 as D (6 bases). Germline-derived CDR1 and CDR2 are SGHAT and FQNNGV. The CDR3 is made up of 15 amino acids. Trimming took off 1 base at V and 9 bases at J, with 18 bases between the two ends. Here the CDR3 DNA reads TGTGCCAGCAGCTTAGGAGGCCGTTCAGGGGAGCGCTACACCTTC. Its protein is CASSLGGRSGERYTF.

In this sample, this clonotype turned up a few times. This chain connects TRBV5-1 to TRBJ2-3; 8 bases align to TRBD2. Germline trimming cut 4 bases from V and 1 base from J; bases unmatched to any gene: 5. This CDR3 spans 15 amino acids. Germline lookup yields CDR1 SGHRS and CDR2 YFSETQ. The CDR3 sequence: CASSDSGAGTDTQYF. CDR3 DNA sequence: TGCGCCAGCAGCGATAGCGGGGCAGGCACAGATACGCAGTATTTT.

The chain links TRBV29-1 to TRBJ1-1; possible D gene TRBD1, 5 bases. CDR1 and CDR2 (germline): SQVTM, ANQGSEA. Trimming cost V 4 bases and J 4 bases, with 10 bases left between them. CDR3 length: 12 residues. CDR3 bases: TGCAGCGTTGCAACAGGTCGCACTGAAGCTTTCTTT. Amino acids: CSVATGRTEAFF.

This clonotype was recorded a few times. CDR3 sequence: CASSLRRHNEQFF. The CDR3 DNA reads TGTGCCAGCAGCTTGAGGCGCCACAATGAGCAGTTCTTC. V gene TRBV7-2 combines with J gene TRBJ2-1, with D uncertain. Germline V lookup: CDR1 SGHTA, CDR2 FQGNSA. V was pared by 3 bases and J by 5 bases, with 8 bases between. There are 13 residues in the CDR3.

In its sample, this clonotype was seen many times. This chain uses TRBV27 with TRBJ2-4, with TRBD1 matching 7 bases. Losses at the gene ends were 6 bases for V and 7 bases for J; bases not matched to a gene: 9. The CDR3 sequence is 14 residues long. Germline V lookup: CDR1 MNHEY, CDR2 SMNVEV (reference sequence). The CDR3 loop is CASRAYEGANIQYF. The CDR3 DNA is TGTGCCAGCAGGGCGTATGAGGGGGCGAACATTCAGTACTTC.

The V and J genes are TRBV2 and TRBJ1-5; a weak D match, TRBD1 (5 bases). CDR3 length equals 14 residues. Germline CDR1 reads SNHLY; CDR2 reads FYNNEI. Trimming shortened V by 8 bases and J by 9 bases, and 20 bases separated the two germline ends. The CDR3 protein is CASALTVGDAPQHF. The DNA of the CDR3 is TGTGCCAGCGCCCTTACGGTCGGGGACGCGCCCCAGCATTTT.

A few counts support this clonotype. The chain recombines TRBV6-5 with TRBJ1-5, with D unresolved. The CDR3 is 16 amino acids. Per germline, CDR1 MNHEY and CDR2 SVGAGI. V was pared by 5 bases and J by 3 bases, with 17 bases between. CDR3 loop: CASSPTPRAVNQPQHF. Here the CDR3 DNA reads TGTGCCAGCAGTCCAACTCCCCGGGCGGTCAATCAGCCCCAGCATTTT.

Regarding this clonotype: The conserved phenylalanine or tryptophan normally closing the CDR3 is absent here, so this likely arose from a read error. The V and J genes are TRBV29-1 and TRBJ1-2, with 7 bases aligning to TRBD1. This CDR3 spans 15 amino acids. Germline V lookup: CDR1 SQVTM, CDR2 ANQGSEA. V shed 7 bases, J shed 8 bases, and the junction held 19 bases outside the gene matches. For the CDR3, the DNA is TGCAGCGCGGATAAAACAGGGACAGCCCAAGGGGGCTACACCTTA. Amino acid sequence: CSADKTGTAQGGYTL.

This clonotype was detected only a few times. The V gene is TRBV4-1, the J gene TRBJ1-1, with D hard to call. This CDR3 has 15 amino acids. With 4 bases removed from V and 2 bases from J, the gap between germline ends came to 14 bases. Per germline, CDR1 MGHRA and CDR2 YSYEKL. The CDR3 nucleotides read TGCGCCAGCAGCCGCCGTACAGCGATAAACACTGAAGCTTTCTTT. Its protein product is CASSRRTAINTEAFF.

The V and J genes are TRBV20-1 and TRBJ1-2; D call uncertain. V was trimmed by 5 bases and J by 8 bases, leaving 18 bases between them. Per the germline V gene, CDR1 is DFQATT and CDR2 is SNEGSKA (reference sequence). The CDR3 runs to 13 residues. The CDR3 reads CSAPHQGREGYTF. The CDR3 nucleotides are TGCAGTGCTCCCCACCAAGGCCGGGAGGGCTACACCTTC.

CDR3 sequence (DNA): TGCGCCAGCAGTGAGTCAAGAGCTGACCCCTCCTACGAGCAGTACGTC. Translated: CASSESRADPSYEQYV. This chain links TRBV10-1 with TRBJ2-7; no firm D call. Trimming took 0 bases from V and 0 from J, leaving 12 bases between them. Germline V gene data show CDR1 as WNHNN and CDR2 as SYGVQD (reference sequence). This CDR3 has 16 residues.

This rearrangement joins TRBV6-5 to TRBJ2-5; possible D gene TRBD2, 7 bases. Trimming removed 1 base from V and 5 bases from J, with 14 bases in between. Germline V gene data show CDR1 as MNHEY and CDR2 as SVGAGI. CDR3 length: 15 residues. CDR3 bases: TGTGCCAGCAGTTACTATCGGGGGGCGGGGGAGACCCAGTACTTC. Translation gives CASSYYRGAGETQYF.

The rearrangement links TRBV20-1 to TRBJ2-7; tentative D call: TRBD2 (5 bases). CDR1 is DFQATT and CDR2 is SNEGSKA in the germline V gene (reference sequence). CDR3 length equals 11 residues. The V end was cut by 7 bases, the J end by 4 bases, with 11 bases between. The CDR3 sequence is CSVASGYEQYF. The CDR3 region has the DNA TGCAGTGTTGCGTCGGGGTACGAGCAGTACTTC.

This clonotype showed up just a few times. This chain joins TRBV12-3 or TRBV12-4 and TRBJ2-3, with D perhaps TRBD2 (6 bases). The length of the CDR3 is 15 residues. Trimming shortened V by 2 bases and J by 5 bases, and 14 bases separated the two germline ends. In DNA form, the CDR3 reads TGTGCCAGCAGTTTATATATTCGAGCGGGAGATACGCAGTATTTT. It encodes CASSLYIRAGDTQYF.

This chain uses TRBV20-1 with TRBJ2-5, with 9 bases aligning to TRBD2. The V and J ends lost 6 bases and 3 bases, in that order; junction bases with no gene match: 2. This CDR3 spans 12 amino acids. In germline, CDR1 is DFQATT, CDR2 SNEGSKA (reference sequence). CDR3 in amino acids: CSAASGEETQYF. CDR3 bases: TGCAGTGCAGCTAGCGGGGAAGAGACCCAGTACTTC.

The chain employs TRBV2 and TRBJ2-3; 11 nucleotides align to TRBD2. V lost 6 bases and J lost 8; bases outside the gene matches: 10. CDR1 is SNHLY, CDR2 FYNNEI, per germline. The CDR3 extends over 15 amino acids. The CDR3 DNA is TGTGCCAGCAGCCCCAATAGCGGGGGGGCCGGTACGCAGTATTTT. It codes for CASSPNSGGAGTQYF.

Notes on this clonotype: A much larger clone is a single base away; this may be a read error. This chain joins TRBV5-6 and TRBJ2-5; D is unclear. Looked up from germline, CDR1 is SGHDT and CDR2 is YYEEEE. V lost 1 base and J lost 5, with 9 bases in between. The CDR3 runs 13 residues. CDR3 sequence (DNA): TGTGCCAGCAGCTTGTTACTCGACGAGACCCAGTACTTC. Translation: CASSLLLDETQYF. The complete variable domain, with remaining parts taken from reference TRBV5-6 and TRBJ2-5, reads DAGVTQSPTHLIKTRGQQVTLRCSPKSGHDTVSWYQQALGQGPQFIFQYYEEEERQRGNFPDRFSGHQFPNYSSELNVNALLLGDSALYLCASSLLLDETQYFGPGTRLLVL.

The rearrangement joins TRBV7-2 to TRBJ1-2, with 9 bases that match TRBD1. The V gene end was trimmed by 1 base and the J gene end by 4 bases; junction bases not matched to a gene: 4. CDR3 length equals 15 residues. Germline CDR1 reads SGHTA; CDR2 reads FQGNSA. The CDR3 loop reads CASSLVGQGIYGYTF. As DNA, the CDR3 is TGTGCCAGCAGCTTAGTTGGACAGGGGATCTATGGCTACACCTTC.

This clonotype was counted between two and nine times. V and J are TRBV12-3 or TRBV12-4 and TRBJ1-6, with 9 positions matching TRBD1. J gave up 5 bases and V 6 bases, and 8 bases lay outside the gene matches. The CDR3 consists of 16 residues. CDR3 amino acids: CASSPTGGGNNSPLHF. The CDR3 nucleotides read TGTGCCAGCAGCCCGACAGGGGGAGGCAATAATTCACCCCTCCACTTT.

The CDR3 bases are TGCGCCAGCAGCCATCGGGACAGGGCTGACCATGGCTACACCTTC. It yields the protein CASSHRDRADHGYTF. The chain joins TRBV4-1 to TRBJ1-2; 9 bases match TRBD1. This CDR3 has 15 amino acids. CDR1 and CDR2 (germline): MGHRA, YSYEKL. V trimming: 3 bases; J trimming: 6 bases; junction bases outside the gene matches: 8.

The chain combines TRBV5-1 with TRBJ2-3, with TRBD2 matching over 8 bases. In germline, CDR1 is SGHRS, CDR2 YFSETQ. The CDR3 is 13 residues long. V dropped 4 bases and J dropped 6; count of bases not matched to a gene: 4. The CDR3 here is CASSLTSDDTQYF. DNA for the CDR3: TGCGCCAGCAGCCTGACTAGCGACGATACGCAGTATTTT.

The table lists this clonotype with a few counts. This chain uses TRBV7-2 with TRBJ1-5; D is perhaps TRBD1 (6 bases). Trimming took 5 bases from V and 7 from J, leaving 21 bases between them. The germline V gene has CDR1 SGHTA and CDR2 FQGNSA. The CDR3 extends over 16 amino acids. CDR3 DNA: TGTGCCAGCAGCCCCTCGACAGGCGGTTGGGAACAGCCCCAGCATTTT. The encoded protein is CASSPSTGGWEQPQHF.

This clonotype was seen a few times. The junction does not match germline at one end; this may be a read error. The rearrangement joins TRBV7-8 to TRBJ2-5, with 16 bases aligning to TRBD2. The CDR3 has 17 residues. The germline CDR1 and CDR2 sequences are SGHVS and FQNEAQ. CDR3 sequence (DNA): TGTGCCAGCAGCTCAAAAGGGCCGGGACTAGCGGGGGGGCGGAAGGACTTC. It specifies CASSSKGPGLAGGRKDF.

Many counts were recorded for this clonotype. The chain is built from TRBV2 and TRBJ2-1; D assignment may be TRBD1 or TRBD2 (5 bases each). The CDR3 consists of 12 residues. V was clipped by 11 bases and J by 6 bases, with 14 bases between them. Germline CDR1 reads SNHLY; CDR2 reads FYNNEI. CDR3 DNA: TGTGCCGGCTGGGGACCCCGCAATGAGCAGTTCTTC. Translating gives CAGWGPRNEQFF.

CDR3 DNA sequence: TGTGCCAGCAGCCTGGACAGCGAAGCTTTCTTT. Translation: CASSLDSEAFF. The V gene is TRBV7-2, the J gene TRBJ1-1, with a tentative D call TRBD1 (6 bases). CDR3 length: 11 amino acids. CDR1 and CDR2 (germline): SGHTA, FQGNSA. Trimming took off 5 bases at V and 8 bases at J, with 9 bases between the two ends.